A selection of T cell receptor beta chains follows, all from one sample in a study of Graves' ophthalmopathy and Graves' hyperthyroidism. MiXCR, run by TCRdb on the multiplex PCR reads, gives a single entry per CDR3 protein. The sample has 300,000 to 400,000 distinct CDR3 sequences; roughly 15% are singletons. Sequences were obtained from peripheral blood. The receptor set was obtained from an adult woman with stable Graves' hyperthyroidism. Each CDR3 is given with its conserved first and last residue. The D gene is left open where the match is weak. Where a row states a size, it is once, few, many or the class of an expanded clone; other rows omit it.

>TRBV28|TRBD1|TRBJ1-1|once
CASSPHRQGNTEAFF
TGTGCCAGCAGTCCCCACCGACAGGGGAACACTGAAGCTTTCTTT
>TRBV7-9|-|TRBJ2-5|many
CASSHGQNEQETQYF
TGTGCCAGCAGTCACGGACAGAATGAGCAAGAGACCCAGTACTTC
>TRBV6-1|-|TRBJ2-7|many
CASSSMGMYYEQYF
TGTGCCAGCAGTAGTATGGGGATGTACTACGAGCAGTACTTC
>TRBV4-1|-|TRBJ2-7|few
CASSHRLTGAYEQYF
TGCGCCAGCAGCCACCGCCTGACGGGTGCATACGAGCAGTACTTC
>TRBV28|TRBD1|TRBJ1-6|-
CASRGQGYIRSYNSPLHF
TGTGCCAGCAGGGGACAGGGATATATTAGGTCCTATAATTCACCCCTCCACTTT
>TRBV6-2/TRBV6-3|TRBD1|TRBJ2-5|many
CASSYRQGLEETQYF
TGTGCCAGCAGTTACCGACAGGGTCTAGAGGAGACCCAGTACTTC
>TRBV28|-|TRBJ2-7|-
CASSWGKGRYF
TGTGCCAGCAGTTGGGGGAAGGGGCGGTACTTC
>TRBV12-3/TRBV12-4|TRBD1|TRBJ1-6|many
CASSHMTGVDSPLHF
TGTGCCAGCAGTCACATGACAGGGGTGGATTCACCCCTCCACTTT
>TRBV20-1|-|TRBJ2-5|few
CSAGTAGIQETQYF
TGCAGTGCTGGGACGGCAGGCATCCAAGAGACCCAGTACTTC
>TRBV28|TRBD1|TRBJ2-7|many
CASNIPGQGYEQYF
TGTGCCAGCAACATCCCGGGACAGGGTTACGAGCAGTACTTC
>TRBV30|-|TRBJ2-3|once
CASWTGRTDTQYF
TGTGCCTCTTGGACGGGACGCACAGATACGCAGTATTTT
>TRBV4-1|-|TRBJ2-5|many
CASSQGGVSGTGTQYF
TGCGCCAGCAGCCAAGGCGGCGTCAGCGGAACAGGGACCCAGTACTTC
>TRBV5-6|TRBD1|TRBJ2-5|-
CASSSLGTGGLFLGETQYF
TGTGCCAGCAGCTCCCTCGGGACAGGGGGCCTCTTTTTGGGAGAGACCCAGTACTTC
>TRBV10-3|-|TRBJ1-1|many
CATRQQPTFMNTEAFF
TGTGCCACCAGGCAGCAGCCGACATTCATGAACACTGAAGCTTTCTTT
>TRBV28|TRBD2|TRBJ2-7|many
CASTLPGLAGGDEQYF
TGTGCCAGCACCCTGCCGGGACTAGCGGGAGGGGACGAGCAGTACTTC
>TRBV28|TRBD2|TRBJ2-7|-
CASSQGLAGRQYF
TGTGCCAGCAGCCAGGGACTAGCGGGGCGGCAGTACTTC
>TRBV6-1|-|TRBJ2-7|-
CASRDKDRYSYEQYF
TGTGCCAGCAGGGACAAGGACCGGTACTCCTACGAGCAGTACTTC
>TRBV10-2|-|TRBJ2-7|few
CASSESTRDEQYF
TGCGCCAGCAGTGAGTCTACCCGAGACGAGCAGTACTTC
>TRBV14|TRBD1|TRBJ2-2|many
CARTDRTPHRTGELFF
TGTGCCCGAACGGACAGGACACCCCACAGGACCGGGGAGCTGTTTTTT
>TRBV9|TRBD2|TRBJ2-7|many
CASSPGLARTYEQYF
TGTGCCAGCAGCCCCGGACTAGCCAGAACCTACGAGCAGTACTTC
>TRBV29-1|TRBD2|TRBJ2-7|many
CSVGGGTSYEQYF
TGCAGCGTTGGGGGGGGGACTTCCTACGAGCAGTACTTC
>TRBV4-1|TRBD1|TRBJ1-6|many
CASSQDDRGGSPLHF
TGCGCCAGCAGCCAAGATGACAGGGGTGGTTCACCCCTCCACTTT
>TRBV7-9|TRBD1|TRBJ1-2|many
CASSKDRRDGYTF
TGTGCCAGCTCTAAGGACAGGCGGGATGGCTACACCTTC
>TRBV12-3/TRBV12-4|-|TRBJ2-2|many
CASSLQQGGTGELFF
TGTGCCAGCAGTTTGCAACAGGGAGGAACCGGGGAGCTGTTTTTT
>TRBV6-2/TRBV6-3|TRBD1|TRBJ2-7|few
CASTGQGKDEQYF
TGTGCCAGCACCGGACAGGGCAAGGACGAGCAGTACTTC
>TRBV24-1|-|TRBJ1-2|many
CATSERKGQGLYGYTF
TGTGCCACCAGTGAAAGAAAGGGGCAGGGTCTCTATGGCTACACCTTC
>TRBV12-3/TRBV12-4|-|TRBJ1-5|many
CASSLRLVGQRYSNQPQHF
TGTGCCAGCAGTTTAAGGTTAGTGGGGCAAAGATATAGCAATCAGCCCCAGCATTTT
>TRBV19|TRBD1|TRBJ2-6|many
CASSSWTGGFGANVLTF
TGTGCCAGTAGTTCGTGGACAGGGGGTTTTGGGGCCAACGTCCTGACTTTC
>TRBV20-1|TRBD1|TRBJ2-7|many
CSATGQSSSYEQYF
TGCAGTGCTACGGGACAGAGTTCGTCCTACGAGCAGTACTTC
>TRBV12-3/TRBV12-4|-|TRBJ1-2|many
CASSTFGKGYGYTF
TGTGCCAGCAGCACCTTCGGGAAGGGATATGGCTACACCTTC
>TRBV6-5|TRBD1|TRBJ2-7|many
CASSHAGTGVYEQYF
TGTGCCAGCAGCCATGCCGGGACAGGGGTTTACGAGCAGTACTTC
>TRBV6-5|-|TRBJ2-5|many
CASRIARDQETQYF
TGTGCCAGCAGAATCGCCAGGGATCAGGAGACCCAGTACTTC
>TRBV19|-|TRBJ2-7|many
CASSWEGTYEQYF
TGTGCCAGTAGTTGGGAAGGGACCTACGAGCAGTACTTC
>TRBV6-5|-|TRBJ1-1|-
CASSYGPDVGEAFF
TGTGCCAGCAGTTACGGGCCTGACGTCGGTGAAGCTTTCTTT
>TRBV12-3/TRBV12-4|TRBD2|TRBJ2-7|many
CATARGGEEQYF
TGTGCCACCGCCCGGGGGGGTGAAGAGCAGTACTTC
>TRBV12-3/TRBV12-4|TRBD1|TRBJ1-2|few
CASRYRGGGYTF
TGTGCCAGCAGGTACAGGGGCGGAGGCTACACCTTC
>TRBV12-3/TRBV12-4|-|TRBJ1-2|-
CASSLGVAGYTF
TGTGCCAGCAGTTTAGGGGTGGCTGGCTACACCTTC
>TRBV13|-|TRBJ2-7|many
CASSQRTKTYEQYF
TGTGCCAGCAGCCAACGGACGAAGACCTACGAGCAGTACTTC
>TRBV7-2|TRBD2|TRBJ2-7|many
CASSLGRTSGRSYEQYF
TGTGCCAGCAGCTTAGGTAGGACTAGCGGGAGGTCCTACGAGCAGTACTTC
>TRBV7-2|TRBD2|TRBJ2-5|many
CASRRAGVETQYF
TGTGCCAGCAGGAGAGCGGGAGTTGAGACCCAGTACTTC
>TRBV4-1|-|TRBJ1-1|many
CASSPPDREAFF
TGCGCCAGCAGCCCGCCGGACAGAGAAGCTTTCTTT
>TRBV19|-|TRBJ1-2|many
CASSDTGNNYGYTF
TGTGCCAGCAGTGACACGGGGAACAACTATGGCTACACCTTC
>TRBV3-1|-|TRBJ2-6|-
CASSQARGTGANVLTF
TGTGCCAGCAGCCAAGCTAGGGGTACTGGGGCCAACGTCCTGACTTTC
>TRBV27|-|TRBJ1-1|-
CASSRRTMNTEAFF
TGTGCCAGCAGCCGAAGGACCATGAACACTGAAGCTTTCTTT
>TRBV6-1|TRBD2|TRBJ2-3|-
CASSENTSGTDTQYF
TGTGCCAGCAGTGAAAATACTAGCGGCACAGATACGCAGTATTTT
>TRBV3-1|-|TRBJ2-7|-
CASSQSGGLPFNTYEQYF
TGTGCCAGCAGCCAGTCCGGCGGGTTGCCTTTTAACACCTACGAGCAGTACTTC
>TRBV11-1|-|TRBJ2-5|-
CASSASGVIKTQYF
TGTGCCAGCAGCGCGTCGGGGGTTATCAAGACCCAGTACTTC
>TRBV12-3/TRBV12-4|TRBD2|TRBJ2-7|many
CASSLVGSGSSYEQYF
TGTGCCAGCAGTTTGGTCGGTAGCGGGAGCTCCTACGAGCAGTACTTC
>TRBV28|TRBD1|TRBJ1-1|many
CASSPPRQGRKNEAFF
TGTGCCAGCAGTCCCCCCCGACAGGGCCGAAAGAATGAAGCTTTCTTT
>TRBV6-5|-|TRBJ1-5|many
CASSYRAGWAQPQHF
TGTGCCAGCAGTTACCGAGCAGGGTGGGCTCAGCCCCAGCATTTT
>TRBV20-1|TRBD2|TRBJ2-7|many
CSAPNSGRGVYEQYF
TGCAGTGCTCCGAATAGCGGGCGAGGGGTTTACGAGCAGTACTTC
>TRBV5-8|-|TRBJ1-5|many
CASSLRSGGDQPQHF
TGTGCCAGCAGCTTGCGCTCCGGCGGGGATCAGCCCCAGCATTTT
>TRBV11-2|-|TRBJ2-2|-
CASSLAWENTGELFF
TGTGCCAGCAGCTTAGCCTGGGAGAACACCGGGGAGCTGTTTTTT